The source of this TCR beta chain is a study of cytomegalovirus exposure and HLA in healthy donors. In the PCR, 60 Vbeta and 13 Jbeta primers were used. The table came from immunoSEQ multiplex PCR; TCRdb's copy has only in-frame clones and leaves some out. The table has 150,000 to 200,000 clones, nearly 80% seen once. Germline V gene lookup returns CDR1 SGHAT and CDR2 FQNNGV. Trimming shortened V by 4 bases and J by 0 bases, and 13 bases separated the two germline ends. The CDR3 totals 17 residues. The chain uses TRBV11-2 and TRBJ2-6; perhaps TRBD1 as D (5 bases). The sequenced sample consisted of PBMCs. This TCR was recovered from a man over 45 in good health and CMV-seropositive. CDR3: CASSYGAVRSGANVLTF. DNA of the CDR3: TGTGCCAGCAGCTATGGGGCAGTCCGCTCTGGGGCCAACGTCCTGACTTTC.